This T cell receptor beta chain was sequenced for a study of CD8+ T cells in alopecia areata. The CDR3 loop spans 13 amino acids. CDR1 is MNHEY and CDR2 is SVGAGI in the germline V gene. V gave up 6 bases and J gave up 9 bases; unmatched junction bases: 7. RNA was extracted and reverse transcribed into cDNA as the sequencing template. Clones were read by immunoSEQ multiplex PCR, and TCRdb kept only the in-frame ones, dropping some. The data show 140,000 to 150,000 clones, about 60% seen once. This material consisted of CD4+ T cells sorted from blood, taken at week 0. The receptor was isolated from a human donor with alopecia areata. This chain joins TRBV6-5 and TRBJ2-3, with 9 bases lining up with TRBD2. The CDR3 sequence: CASRGSGGPTQYF. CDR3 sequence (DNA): TGTGCCAGCAGAGGTAGCGGGGGTCCAACGCAGTATTTT.